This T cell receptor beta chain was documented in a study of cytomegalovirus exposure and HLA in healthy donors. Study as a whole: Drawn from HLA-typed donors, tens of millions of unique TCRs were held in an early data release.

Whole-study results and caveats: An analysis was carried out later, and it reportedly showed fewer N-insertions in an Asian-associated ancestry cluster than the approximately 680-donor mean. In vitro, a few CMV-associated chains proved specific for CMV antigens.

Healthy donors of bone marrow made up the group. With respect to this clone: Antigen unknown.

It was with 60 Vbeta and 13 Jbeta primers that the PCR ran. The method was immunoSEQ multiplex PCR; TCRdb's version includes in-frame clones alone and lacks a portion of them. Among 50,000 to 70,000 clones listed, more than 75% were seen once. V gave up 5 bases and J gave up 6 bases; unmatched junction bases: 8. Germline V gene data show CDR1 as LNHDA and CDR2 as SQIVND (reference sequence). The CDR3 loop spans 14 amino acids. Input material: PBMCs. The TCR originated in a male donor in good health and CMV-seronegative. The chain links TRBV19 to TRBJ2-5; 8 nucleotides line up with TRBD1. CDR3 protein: CASSSSGGGKTQYF. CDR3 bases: TGTGCCAGTAGTTCTTCAGGGGGCGGGAAGACCCAGTACTTC.